This record covers a single TCR beta chain. What it binds is not known. This entry comes from a study of blood T cells in healthy people across ages. The V gene lost 6 bases and the J gene lost 0 bases, with 13 bases spanning the gap. CDR3 length: 14 residues. CDR1 DFQATT and CDR2 SNEGSKA come from the germline V gene (reference sequence). Primed by a sample-barcoded 5' primer and a J-beta primer mix, a second PCR proceeded for roughly 7 to 11 cycles. Individual samples furnished no less than 2.5 million CDR3-containing paired-end reads apiece. TCRdb analysed the 5' RACE reads with MiXCR anew, one entry per CDR3 protein. The repertoire includes about 640,000 distinct CDR3 sequences, around two fifths of them detected once, and 25% to 30% sits in the top ten. Findings and caveats of the study: Donor CMV status was unknown, possibly confounding expanded clonotype changes.

The study drew donors from healthy Caucasian individuals in Russia aged roughly 6 to 90. The origin of this receptor is an older man in good health. The V gene is TRBV20-1, the J gene TRBJ2-3, with no clear D. The specimen sequenced was blood. The CDR3 DNA reads as TGCAGTGCCGCCCGGGCCCCAAGCACAGATACGCAGTATTTT. Translating it yields CSAARAPSTDTQYF.